This TCR beta chain was obtained from a study of control samples from healthy donors and cancer patients. The assay was immunoSEQ multiplex PCR, and TCRdb's table has in-frame clones only and misses some. The sample consists of 84,000 or so clones, 91% of them appearing once. CDR1 and CDR2 (germline): MNHEY, SVGEGT. The CDR3 spans 13 residues. Trimming shortened V by 2 bases and J by 3 bases, and 7 bases separated the two germline ends. The chain is built from TRBV6-2 or TRBV6-3 and TRBJ1-1, with D tentatively TRBD1 (5 bases). This TCR was sampled from a man between 50 and 59 years old in good health. Specimen: blood. Written as DNA, the CDR3 is TGTGCCAGCAGTTACCAGGGTTACACTGAAGCTTTCTTT. Translated, it gives CASSYQGYTEAFF.